This T cell receptor (beta chain) was retrieved from a study of patients and donors after allogeneic stem cell transplantation. This clonotype was picked up many times. Germline V CDR1 and CDR2: SEHNR, FQNEAQ (reference sequence). This CDR3 is 15 amino acids long. Trimming cost V 1 base and J 3 bases, with 13 bases left between them. One entry per CDR3 protein, called by TCRdb with MiXCR from the RT-PCR reads. The data hold 800,000 to 1,000,000 distinct CDR3 sequences, with about 20% observed a single time. Sequencing used blood, either unsorted or a sorted T cell fraction (not recorded which). The rearrangement joins TRBV7-9 to TRBJ2-7; weak D call: TRBD1 (6 bases). This TCR was recovered from a human donor who was either an allogeneic HSCT recipient or a stem cell or donor lymphocyte infusion donor (not recorded which). It is not recorded whose cells these are; they may come from a transplant donor. The CDR3 protein is CASSLGAGADYEQYF. The CDR3 DNA reads as TGTGCCAGCAGCTTAGGGGCAGGGGCTGACTACGAGCAGTACTTC. The complete variable domain, with remaining parts taken from reference TRBV7-9 and TRBJ2-7, reads DTGVSQNPRHKITKRGQNVTFRCDPISEHNRLYWYRQTLGQGPEFLTYFQNEAQLEKSRLLSDRFSAERPKGSFSTLEIQRTEQGDSAMYLCASSLGAGADYEQYFGPGTRLTVT.